This TCR beta chain was obtained from a study of T cell responses to AZD1222 COVID-19 vaccine. General observations from the study: Across spike, vaccine-associated CD4 TCRs were found, dominant at 160-218 and 743-854.

The trim removed 5 bases at V and 0 bases at J, leaving 8 bases unmatched. The CDR3 loop spans 18 amino acids. Germline V gene sequence: CDR1 MNHNY, CDR2 SVGAGI (reference sequence). Some clones are missing from TCRdb's copy, which holds only in-frame ones; the method was immunoSEQ multiplex PCR. The sample has fewer than 65,000 clones, roughly 88% seen once. As for this clone: Its target is unknown.

The J gene is TRBJ2-6, the V gene TRBV6-6, with 9 bases fitting TRBD2. This clonotype originated in an adult in good health. The sequenced sample was peripheral blood, obtained on day 0 of AZD1222 vaccination. The CDR3 region has the DNA TGTGCCAGCAGTCCTAATGGACTAGCGTACTCTGGGGCCAACGTCCTGACTTTC. Translated, it gives CASSPNGLAYSGANVLTF.